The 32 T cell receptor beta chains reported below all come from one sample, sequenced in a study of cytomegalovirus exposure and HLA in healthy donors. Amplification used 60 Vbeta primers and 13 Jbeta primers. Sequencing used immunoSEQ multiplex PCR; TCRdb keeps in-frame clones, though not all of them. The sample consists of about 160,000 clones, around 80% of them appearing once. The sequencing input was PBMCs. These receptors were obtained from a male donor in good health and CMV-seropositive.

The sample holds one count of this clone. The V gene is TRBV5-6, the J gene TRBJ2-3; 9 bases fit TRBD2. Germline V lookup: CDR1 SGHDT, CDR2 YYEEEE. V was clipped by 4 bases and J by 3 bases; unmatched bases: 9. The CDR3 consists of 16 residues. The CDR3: CASSPAGSGRTDTQYF. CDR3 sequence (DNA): TGTGCCAGCAGCCCGGCGGGTAGCGGGAGAACAGATACGCAGTATTTT.

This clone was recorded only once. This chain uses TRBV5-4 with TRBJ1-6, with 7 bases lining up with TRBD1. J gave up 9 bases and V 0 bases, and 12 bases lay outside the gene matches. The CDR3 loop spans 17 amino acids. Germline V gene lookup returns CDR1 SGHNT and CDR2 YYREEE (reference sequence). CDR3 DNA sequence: TGTGCCAGCAGCTTGGCAACAGGGGCGAGAAGTTTTTCACCCCTCCACTTT. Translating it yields CASSLATGARSFSPLHF.

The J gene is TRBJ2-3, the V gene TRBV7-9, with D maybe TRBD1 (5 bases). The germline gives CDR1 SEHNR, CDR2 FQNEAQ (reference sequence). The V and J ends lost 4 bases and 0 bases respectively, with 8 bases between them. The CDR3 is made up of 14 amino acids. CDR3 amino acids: CASSSGLSTDTQYF. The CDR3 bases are TGTGCCAGCAGCTCAGGGCTCAGCACAGATACGCAGTATTTT.

The CDR3 DNA is TGTGCCAGCCGGGGACAGCCAAATGAAAAACTGTTTTTT. This encodes CASRGQPNEKLFF. The chain couples TRBV28 to TRBJ1-4; 7 positions match TRBD1. Looked up from germline, CDR1 is MDHEN and CDR2 is SYDVKM. V gave up 8 bases and J gave up 5 bases; unmatched junction bases: 5. The CDR3 loop spans 13 amino acids.

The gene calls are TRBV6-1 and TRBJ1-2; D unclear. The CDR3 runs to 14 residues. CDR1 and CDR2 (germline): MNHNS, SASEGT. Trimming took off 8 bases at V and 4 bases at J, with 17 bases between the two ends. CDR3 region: CASVGSEEGYGYTF. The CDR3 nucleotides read TGTGCCAGCGTCGGGTCGGAAGAGGGCTATGGCTACACCTTC.

CDR3 sequence (DNA): TGTGCCACACCGGGACTACTCCACACCGGGGAGCTGTTTTTT. Protein: CATPGLLHTGELFF. This rearrangement joins TRBV18 to TRBJ2-2; 7 bases map to TRBD2. With V trimmed by 10 bases and J by 3 bases, 8 bases remained unmatched. The CDR3 spans 14 residues. Germline lookup yields CDR1 KGHSH and CDR2 LQKENI.

DNA of the CDR3: TGTGCCAGCAGCCTGACAGGGCCGGGCTATGGCTACACCTTC. This sequence encodes CASSLTGPGYGYTF. The V and J genes are TRBV28 and TRBJ1-2; the match to TRBD1 covers 7 bases. The ends lost 6 bases at V and 4 bases at J; junction bases unmatched: 8. Germline V gene lookup returns CDR1 MDHEN and CDR2 SYDVKM. The CDR3 has 14 residues.

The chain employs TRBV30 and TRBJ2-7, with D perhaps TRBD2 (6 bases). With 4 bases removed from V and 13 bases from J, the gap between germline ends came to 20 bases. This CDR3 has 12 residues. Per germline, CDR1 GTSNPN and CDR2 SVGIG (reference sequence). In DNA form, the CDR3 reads TGTGCCTGGACCCCCGTCCGAGGGGAGGCATACTTC. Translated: CAWTPVRGEAYF.

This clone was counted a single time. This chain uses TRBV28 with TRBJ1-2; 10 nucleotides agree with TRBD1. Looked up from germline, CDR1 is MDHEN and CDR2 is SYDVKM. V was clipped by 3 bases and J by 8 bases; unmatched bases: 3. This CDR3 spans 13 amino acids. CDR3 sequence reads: CASSLGTGVGYTF. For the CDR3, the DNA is TGTGCCAGCAGTTTGGGGACAGGGGTGGGCTACACCTTC.

This CDR3 reads CASSYSGQAGYTF. The CDR3 DNA reads TGTGCCAGCAGTTACTCGGGACAGGCTGGCTACACCTTC. This chain links TRBV27 with TRBJ1-2; 8 bases are shared with TRBD1. This CDR3 spans 13 amino acids. Losses at the gene ends were 4 bases for V and 7 bases for J; bases not matched to a gene: 5. Germline V gene sequence: CDR1 MNHEY, CDR2 SMNVEV (reference sequence).

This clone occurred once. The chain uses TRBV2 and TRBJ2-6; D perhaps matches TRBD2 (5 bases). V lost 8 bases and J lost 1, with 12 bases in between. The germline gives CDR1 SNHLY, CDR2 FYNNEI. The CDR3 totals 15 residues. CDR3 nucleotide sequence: TGTGCCAGCCGGCAAGGGAGTTCTGGGGCCAACGTCCTGACTTTC. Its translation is CASRQGSSGANVLTF.

CDR3: CASSDLGVKGNTIYF. For the CDR3, the DNA is TGTGCCAGCAGTGATCTCGGGGTAAAGGGAAACACCATATATTTT. This sequence joins TRBV2 and TRBJ1-3, with no clear D. The V gene's germline CDR1 is SNHLY and CDR2 FYNNEI. There are 15 residues in the CDR3. The V end lost 3 bases, the J end lost 4 bases, and 13 bases lay between the germline ends.

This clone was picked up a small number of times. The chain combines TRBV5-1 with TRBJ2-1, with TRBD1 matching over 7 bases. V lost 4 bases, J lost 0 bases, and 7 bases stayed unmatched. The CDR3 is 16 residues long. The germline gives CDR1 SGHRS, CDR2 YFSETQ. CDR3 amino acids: CASSTKGAVSYNEQFF. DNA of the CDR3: TGCGCCAGCAGCACTAAGGGGGCGGTCTCCTACAATGAGCAGTTCTTC. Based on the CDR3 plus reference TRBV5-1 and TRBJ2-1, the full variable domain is KAGVTQTPRYLIKTRGQQVTLSCSPISGHRSVSWYQQTPGQGLQFLFEYFSETQRNKGNFPGRFSGRQFSNSRSEMNVSTLELGDSALYLCASSTKGAVSYNEQFFGPGTRLTVL.

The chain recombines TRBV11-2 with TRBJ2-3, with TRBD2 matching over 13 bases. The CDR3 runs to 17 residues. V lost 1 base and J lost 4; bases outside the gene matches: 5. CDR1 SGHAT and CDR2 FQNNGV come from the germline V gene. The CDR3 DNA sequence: TGTGCCAGCAGCTTAGGGGGACTAGCGGGAAGGGCAGATACGCAGTATTTT. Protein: CASSLGGLAGRADTQYF.

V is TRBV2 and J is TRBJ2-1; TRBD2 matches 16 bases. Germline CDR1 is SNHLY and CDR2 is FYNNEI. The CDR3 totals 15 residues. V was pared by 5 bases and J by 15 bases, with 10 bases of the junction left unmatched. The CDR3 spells CASSFPGLAGGGGFF. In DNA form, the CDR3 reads TGTGCCAGCAGTTTTCCGGGACTAGCGGGAGGGGGGGGGTTCTTC. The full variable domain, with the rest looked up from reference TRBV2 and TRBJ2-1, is EPEVTQTPSHQVTQMGQEVILRCVPISNHLYFYWYRQILGQKVEFLVSFYNNEISEKSEIFDDQFSVERPDGSNFTLKIRSTKLEDSAMYFCASSFPGLAGGGGFFGPGTRLTVL.

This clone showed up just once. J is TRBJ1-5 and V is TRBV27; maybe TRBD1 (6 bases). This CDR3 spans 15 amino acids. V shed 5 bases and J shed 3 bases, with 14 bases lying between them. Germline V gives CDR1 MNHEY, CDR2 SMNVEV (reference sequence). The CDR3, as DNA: TGTGCCAGCAGTCCCACTGGACAGCACAATCAGCCCCAGCATTTT. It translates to CASSPTGQHNQPQHF.

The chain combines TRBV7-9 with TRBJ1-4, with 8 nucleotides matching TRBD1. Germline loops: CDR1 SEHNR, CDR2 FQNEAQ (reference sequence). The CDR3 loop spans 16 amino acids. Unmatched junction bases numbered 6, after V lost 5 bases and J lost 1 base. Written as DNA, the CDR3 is TGTGCCAGCAGCCCCGGGACAGGCGTAACTAATGAAAAACTGTTTTTT. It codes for CASSPGTGVTNEKLFF.

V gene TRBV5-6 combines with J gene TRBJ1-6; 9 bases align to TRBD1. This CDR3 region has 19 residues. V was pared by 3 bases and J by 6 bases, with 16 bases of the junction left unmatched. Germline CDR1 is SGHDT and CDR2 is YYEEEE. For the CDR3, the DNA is TGTGCCAGCAGCTGGACCATTTGGACAGGGGACCCGCTTAATTCACCCCTCCACTTT. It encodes CASSWTIWTGDPLNSPLHF.

The CDR3 DNA is TGTGCCAGCAGCCGTGACCTAACAGGGATTGACGAGCAGTACTTC. Amino acids: CASSRDLTGIDEQYF. The V gene is TRBV9, the J gene TRBJ2-7, with D possibly matching TRBD1 (6 bases). CDR3 size: 15 residues. The V gene's germline CDR1 is SGDLS and CDR2 YYNGEE. The V gene lost 4 bases and the J gene lost 5 bases, with 19 bases spanning the gap.

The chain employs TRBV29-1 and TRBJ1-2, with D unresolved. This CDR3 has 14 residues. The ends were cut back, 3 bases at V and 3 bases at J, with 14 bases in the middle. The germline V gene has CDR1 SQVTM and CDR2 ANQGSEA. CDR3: CSVEGTGDHYGYTF. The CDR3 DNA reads TGCAGCGTTGAGGGTACCGGGGATCACTATGGCTACACCTTC.

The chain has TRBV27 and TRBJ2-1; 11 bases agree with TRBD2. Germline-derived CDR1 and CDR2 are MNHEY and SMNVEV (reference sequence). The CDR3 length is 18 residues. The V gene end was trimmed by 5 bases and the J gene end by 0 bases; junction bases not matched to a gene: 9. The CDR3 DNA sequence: TGTGCCAGCAGTCCGACTAGCGGGACCCTTCCCTCCTACAATGAGCAGTTCTTC. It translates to CASSPTSGTLPSYNEQFF.

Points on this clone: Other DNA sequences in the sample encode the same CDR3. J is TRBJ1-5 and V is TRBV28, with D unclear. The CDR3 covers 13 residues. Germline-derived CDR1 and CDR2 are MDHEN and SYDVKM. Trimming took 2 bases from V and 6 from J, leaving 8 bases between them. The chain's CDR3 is CASSLAGIQPQHF. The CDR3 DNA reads TGTGCCAGCAGTTTAGCGGGGATTCAGCCCCAGCATTTT.

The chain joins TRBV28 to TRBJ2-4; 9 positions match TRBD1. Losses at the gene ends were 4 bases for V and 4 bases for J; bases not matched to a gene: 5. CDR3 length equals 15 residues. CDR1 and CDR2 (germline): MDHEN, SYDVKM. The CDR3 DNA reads TGTGCCAGCAGTTCAGGGGACAGGGTGAAAAACATTCAGTACTTC. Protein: CASSSGDRVKNIQYF.

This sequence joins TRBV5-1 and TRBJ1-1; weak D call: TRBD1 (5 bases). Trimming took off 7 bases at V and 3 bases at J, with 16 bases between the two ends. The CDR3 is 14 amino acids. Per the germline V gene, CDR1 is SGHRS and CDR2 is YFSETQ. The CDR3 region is CASSDGQGYTEAFF. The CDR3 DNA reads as TGCGCCAGCTCCGACGGGCAGGGCTACACTGAAGCTTTCTTT.

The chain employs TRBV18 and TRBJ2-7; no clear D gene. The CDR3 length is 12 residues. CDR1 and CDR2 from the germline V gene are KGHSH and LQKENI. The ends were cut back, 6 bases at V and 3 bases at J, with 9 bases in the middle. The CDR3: CASSMRLYEQYF. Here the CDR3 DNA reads TGTGCCAGCTCGATGAGGCTCTACGAGCAGTACTTC. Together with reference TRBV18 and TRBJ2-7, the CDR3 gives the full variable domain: NAGVMQNPRHLVRRRGQEARLRCSPMKGHSHVYWYRQLPEEGLKFMVYLQKENIIDESGMPKERFSAEFPKEGPSILRIQQVVRGDSAAYFCASSMRLYEQYFGPGTRLTVT.

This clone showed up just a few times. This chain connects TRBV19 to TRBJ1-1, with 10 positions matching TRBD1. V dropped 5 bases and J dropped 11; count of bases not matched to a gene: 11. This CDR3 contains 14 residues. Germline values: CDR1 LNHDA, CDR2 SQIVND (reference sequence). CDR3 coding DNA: TGTGCCAGTAGTCCTGGACAGGGGGTGGTATGGGCTTTCTTT. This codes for CASSPGQGVVWAFF.

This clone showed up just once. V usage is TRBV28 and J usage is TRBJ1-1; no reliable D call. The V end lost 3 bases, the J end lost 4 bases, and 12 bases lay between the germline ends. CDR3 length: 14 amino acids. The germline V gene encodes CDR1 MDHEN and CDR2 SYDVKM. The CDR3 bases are TGTGCCAGCAGTTTTCCACCGGTCGGCACTGAAGCTTTCTTT. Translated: CASSFPPVGTEAFF.

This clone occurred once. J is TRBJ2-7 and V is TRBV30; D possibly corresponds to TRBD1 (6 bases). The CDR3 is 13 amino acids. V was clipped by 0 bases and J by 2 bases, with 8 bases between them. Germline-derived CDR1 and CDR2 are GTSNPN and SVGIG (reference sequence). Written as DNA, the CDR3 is TGTGCCTGGAGTGTGGACAGCACCTACGAGCAGTACTTC. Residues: CAWSVDSTYEQYF.

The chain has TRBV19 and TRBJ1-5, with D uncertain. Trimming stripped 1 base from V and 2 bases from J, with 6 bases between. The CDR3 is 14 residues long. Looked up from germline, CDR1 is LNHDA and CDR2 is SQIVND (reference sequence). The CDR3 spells CASSIAGGNQPQHF. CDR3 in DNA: TGTGCCAGTAGTATAGCCGGGGGCAATCAGCCCCAGCATTTT.

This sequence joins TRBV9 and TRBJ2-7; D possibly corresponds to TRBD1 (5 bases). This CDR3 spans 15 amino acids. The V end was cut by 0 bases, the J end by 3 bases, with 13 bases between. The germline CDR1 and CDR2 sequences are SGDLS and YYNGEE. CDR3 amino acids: CASSVAQDGIYEQYF. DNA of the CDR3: TGTGCCAGCAGCGTAGCACAGGATGGGATCTACGAGCAGTACTTC.

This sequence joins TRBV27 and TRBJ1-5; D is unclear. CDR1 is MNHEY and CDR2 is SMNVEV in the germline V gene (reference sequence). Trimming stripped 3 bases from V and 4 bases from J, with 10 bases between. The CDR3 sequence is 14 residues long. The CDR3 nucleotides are TGTGCCAGCAGTTTTACCGAGGCAAATCAGCCCCAGCATTTT. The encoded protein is CASSFTEANQPQHF.

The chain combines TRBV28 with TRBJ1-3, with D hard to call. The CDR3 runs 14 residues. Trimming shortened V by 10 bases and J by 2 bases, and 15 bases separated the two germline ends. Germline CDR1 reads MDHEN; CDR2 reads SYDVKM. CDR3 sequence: CATSLAGTGNTIYF. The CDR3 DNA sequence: TGTGCCACTAGTCTCGCGGGGACTGGAAACACCATATATTTT.